The next 10 T cell receptor beta chains were all read from a single sample in a study of Ad26.COV2.S vaccination and SARS-CoV-2 variants. Profiled with immunoSEQ multiplex PCR; TCRdb holds only in-frame clones, not every one. The data show roughly 100,000 clones, with 80% seen just once and 17% held by the top ten. Sequenced here: peripheral blood, sampled after recovery from COVID-19. All receptors derive from a human donor who had recovered from COVID-19.

The chain couples TRBV28 to TRBJ2-7, with unresolved D. Trimming pared 7 bases from V and 2 bases from J, leaving 6 bases between. In germline, CDR1 is MDHEN, CDR2 SYDVKM. The CDR3 extends over 11 amino acids. The CDR3 here is CASTAAYEQYF. Written as DNA, the CDR3 is TGTGCCAGCACCGCAGCCTACGAGCAGTACTTC.

As for this clone: At one boundary the junction diverges from the germline segment, which might be a read error. This rearrangement joins TRBV7-6 to TRBJ2-2; D is possibly TRBD2 (7 bases). The CDR3 runs to 16 residues. The germline V gene has CDR1 SGHVS and CDR2 FNYEAQ. The CDR3 DNA follows: TGTGCCAGCAGCCCTGCCCGGGGGGCGAAAACCGGGGAGCTGTTTTTT. Its protein product is CASSPARGAKTGELFF.

The chain couples TRBV6-1 to TRBJ1-4, with D maybe TRBD1 (5 bases). V gave up 2 bases and J gave up 10 bases, with 8 bases separating them. The CDR3 spans 12 residues. Germline values: CDR1 MNHNS, CDR2 SASEGT. DNA of the CDR3: TGTGCCAGCAGTGAAAGTCAGGGAAAACTGTTTTTT. Protein: CASSESQGKLFF.

CDR3 sequence: CASSFGGRDYGYTF. The CDR3 DNA reads as TGTGCCAGCAGTTTTGGAGGGAGAGACTATGGCTACACCTTC. The chain couples TRBV28 to TRBJ1-2; no reliable D call. Trimming removed 3 bases at V and 3 bases at J, with 11 bases between. The V gene's germline CDR1 is MDHEN and CDR2 SYDVKM. CDR3 size: 14 residues.

This chain connects TRBV24-1 to TRBJ2-1, with 9 bases fitting TRBD2. Germline V lookup: CDR1 KGHDR, CDR2 SFDVKD. The V gene end was trimmed by 9 bases and the J gene end by 7 bases; junction bases not matched to a gene: 6. This CDR3 contains 13 residues. This CDR3 is CATARLADNEQFF. CDR3 nucleotides: TGTGCCACCGCGAGACTAGCGGATAATGAGCAGTTCTTC.

V and J are TRBV5-1 and TRBJ1-6, with no clear D. The CDR3 has 15 residues. Trimming took off 4 bases at V and 0 bases at J, with 8 bases between the two ends. Germline V gene sequence: CDR1 SGHRS, CDR2 YFSETQ. This CDR3 reads CASSPSSSYNSPLHF. The CDR3 bases are TGCGCCAGCAGCCCCTCGAGCTCCTATAATTCACCCCTCCACTTT.

The genes are TRBV6-2 or TRBV6-3 and TRBJ1-6, with D perhaps matching TRBD1 (5 bases). Germline CDR1 reads MNHEY; CDR2 reads SVGEGT. The CDR3 sequence is 13 residues long. The ends were cut back, 2 bases at V and 14 bases at J, with 13 bases in the middle. The CDR3: CASSYVYGGTLHF. The DNA of the CDR3 is TGTGCCAGCAGTTACGTGTACGGGGGGACCCTCCACTTT.

The V call is TRBV6-2 or TRBV6-3, the J call TRBJ1-1; TRBD1 agrees at 8 bases. Germline trimming cut 5 bases from V and 10 bases from J; bases unmatched to any gene: 18. This CDR3 is 16 amino acids long. The germline V gene encodes CDR1 MNHEY and CDR2 SVGEGT. CDR3 amino acids: CASSKGTGQAVIRAFF. CDR3 nucleotide sequence: TGTGCCAGCAGTAAAGGAACGGGACAGGCGGTAATAAGAGCTTTCTTT.

The chain joins TRBV4-2 to TRBJ2-2; tentative D call: TRBD2 (6 bases). This CDR3 spans 16 amino acids. The V end was cut by 0 bases, the J end by 1 base, with 9 bases between. Germline CDR1 and CDR2: LGHNA and YNFKEQ. CDR3 in amino acids: CASSQDLGGNTGELFF. The CDR3 nucleotides are TGTGCCAGCAGCCAAGATCTGGGAGGGAACACCGGGGAGCTGTTTTTT.

This clone was recorded many times. V usage is TRBV12-3 or TRBV12-4 and J usage is TRBJ2-2; no clear D. V dropped 7 bases and J dropped 7 bases, with 10 bases sitting between them. The CDR3 has 12 amino acids. DNA of the CDR3: TGTGCCAGCACCTTGTACGGCGGGGAGCTGTTTTTT. This codes for CASTLYGGELFF.